Each of the 15 T cell receptor beta chains below was sequenced from the same sample in a study of blood T cell repertoires in COVID-19. Method: immunoSEQ multiplex PCR; TCRdb's copy keeps in-frame clones and lacks some. The data contain some 220,000 clones, less than 90% of them seen just once; the ten biggest clones take up more than 4.5%. The source material was peripheral blood. These receptors all stem from a woman aged 55-69 years who had recovered from COVID-19.

The table lists this clone with a few counts. The gene calls are TRBV4-1 and TRBJ2-1; no firm D call. The CDR3 sequence is 16 residues long. V lost 2 bases and J lost 0, with 11 bases in between. The germline gives CDR1 MGHRA, CDR2 YSYEKL. This CDR3 is CASSQPRVSSYNEQFF. In nucleotides, the CDR3 is TGCGCCAGCAGCCAACCTCGCGTGAGCTCCTACAATGAGCAGTTCTTC.

V usage is TRBV7-9 and J usage is TRBJ2-7; weak D call: TRBD2 (7 bases). The CDR3 has 14 amino acids. Per germline, CDR1 SEHNR and CDR2 FQNEAQ (reference sequence). Trimming removed 4 bases at V and 2 bases at J, with 12 bases between. CDR3: CASSWGGPAYEQYF. The CDR3 DNA is TGTGCCAGCAGCTGGGGGGGGCCAGCCTACGAGCAGTACTTC. The full variable domain, with the rest looked up from reference TRBV7-9 and TRBJ2-7, is DTGVSQNPRHKITKRGQNVTFRCDPISEHNRLYWYRQTLGQGPEFLTYFQNEAQLEKSRLLSDRFSAERPKGSFSTLEIQRTEQGDSAMYLCASSWGGPAYEQYFGPGTRLTVT.

A few counts support this clone. V usage is TRBV6-6 and J usage is TRBJ2-1; 12 bases match TRBD2. The CDR3 runs 15 residues. V gave up 5 bases and J gave up 4 bases; unmatched junction bases: 3. Germline CDR1 reads MNHNY; CDR2 reads SVGAGI (reference sequence). This CDR3 reads CASSRGLAGYNEQFF. CDR3 in DNA: TGTGCCAGCAGTAGAGGACTAGCGGGGTACAATGAGCAGTTCTTC.

The V call is TRBV7-9, the J call TRBJ1-1, with 9 nucleotides matching TRBD1. V was clipped by 3 bases and J by 0 bases; unmatched bases: 2. The germline CDR1 and CDR2 sequences are SEHNR and FQNEAQ (reference sequence). CDR3 length equals 15 residues. This CDR3 reads CASSLGQGVNTEAFF. The CDR3 DNA reads TGTGCCAGCAGCTTGGGACAGGGTGTGAACACTGAAGCTTTCTTT.

V is TRBV5-4 and J is TRBJ1-1; TRBD1 might be the D (6 bases). CDR1 and CDR2 from the germline V gene are SGHNT and YYREEE (reference sequence). This CDR3 is built from 14 residues. Trimming left V 4 bases short and J 10 bases short, with 20 bases between. CDR3 DNA sequence: TGTGCCAGCAGCCCATGGGCACAGGGACGACGAGCTTTCTTT. Protein sequence: CASSPWAQGRRAFF.

The chain links TRBV3-1 (or the pseudogene TRBV3-2) to TRBJ1-5, with D perhaps matching TRBD1 (5 bases). The CDR3 is 14 residues long. The germline V and J ends were trimmed by 1 base and 4 bases, with 8 bases remaining between them. CDR1 is LGHDT and CDR2 is YNNKEL in the germline V gene (reference sequence). CDR3 amino acids: CASSQAGLNQPQHF. For the CDR3, the DNA is TGTGCCAGCAGCCAAGCAGGGCTAAATCAGCCCCAGCATTTT.

The gene calls are TRBV7-2 and TRBJ2-7, with a tentative D call TRBD2 (6 bases). Germline V gives CDR1 SGHTA, CDR2 FQGNSA. The V gene lost 6 bases and the J gene lost 4 bases, with 13 bases spanning the gap. The CDR3 extends over 13 amino acids. The CDR3 DNA is TGTGCCAGCAGGGAAATGGGGGGATACGAGCAGTACTTC. It is translated as CASREMGGYEQYF.

The V call is TRBV18, the J call TRBJ2-1, with 7 bases lining up with TRBD1. V was pared by 6 bases and J by 3 bases, with 5 bases of the junction left unmatched. Germline values: CDR1 KGHSH, CDR2 LQKENI. CDR3 size: 14 residues. The CDR3 DNA follows: TGTGCCAGCTCCAGGGACAGCTTCTACAATGAGCAGTTCTTC. Translating it yields CASSRDSFYNEQFF.

V is TRBV18 and J is TRBJ1-5; D is perhaps TRBD1 (6 bases). CDR3 size: 15 residues. The germline gives CDR1 KGHSH, CDR2 LQKENI. Between the trimmed V and J ends, which lost 5 bases and 5 bases, there was a span of 16 bases. The CDR3 loop reads CASSSDRSTYQPQHF. The CDR3 DNA is TGTGCCAGCTCATCTGACAGGAGTACCTATCAGCCCCAGCATTTT.

The chain is built from TRBV3-1 (or the pseudogene TRBV3-2) and TRBJ2-7; TRBD2 agrees at 11 bases. This CDR3 comprises 15 residues. The V and J ends lost 1 base and 3 bases, in that order; junction bases with no gene match: 2. Germline CDR1 and CDR2: LGHDT and YNNKEL (reference sequence). DNA of the CDR3: TGTGCCAGCAGCCAAGTAGCGGGGGGGTACTACGAGCAGTACTTC. Its translation is CASSQVAGGYYEQYF.

Ten or more counts support this clone. V is TRBV7-8 and J is TRBJ2-7; the match to TRBD2 covers 10 bases. V lost 5 bases, J lost 3 bases, and 4 bases stayed unmatched. From germline, CDR1 is SGHVS and CDR2 FQNEAQ. The CDR3 length is 14 residues. This CDR3 reads CASSITSGVYEQYF. CDR3 sequence (DNA): TGTGCCAGCAGCATTACTAGCGGGGTCTACGAGCAGTACTTC.

The CDR3 sequence is CASSPRQGIDPEAFF. In nucleotides, the CDR3 is TGTGCCAGCTCACCACGACAGGGTATAGACCCTGAAGCTTTCTTT. The V call is TRBV18, the J call TRBJ1-1; 7 bases are shared with TRBD1. CDR3 length equals 15 residues. V trimming: 1 base; J trimming: 6 bases; junction bases outside the gene matches: 8. From germline, CDR1 is KGHSH and CDR2 LQKENI.

In the case of this clone: The same CDR3 can be traced to other DNA sequences in this sample. The chain carries TRBV7-2 and TRBJ2-3, with D possibly TRBD2 on 6 matching bases. This CDR3 has 15 amino acids. Trimming took 3 bases from V and 0 from J, leaving 10 bases between them. CDR1 and CDR2 (germline): SGHTA, FQGNSA. For the CDR3, the DNA is TGTGCCAGCAGCTTGGCGGGAACTAGCACAGATACGCAGTATTTT. Its protein is CASSLAGTSTDTQYF.

The rearrangement links TRBV7-5 to TRBJ2-3; the table's D call TRBD1 went unverified against the DNA. TRBV7-5 is a documented pseudogene. This CDR3 has 13 residues. CDR3 in amino acids: CARSQVGTDTQYF. The CDR3 bases are TGTGCCAGAAGCCAGGTCGGTACAGATACGCAGTATTTT.

The chain carries TRBV7-2 and TRBJ1-5; D gene unclear. The CDR3 length is 14 residues. Germline assignment: CDR1 SGHTA and CDR2 FQGNSA. V dropped 1 base and J dropped 6 bases, with 10 bases sitting between them. CDR3 in amino acids: CASSLVAGGQPQHF. The CDR3 coding sequence is TGTGCCAGCAGCTTAGTAGCCGGCGGTCAGCCCCAGCATTTT.